This TCR beta chain is from a study of blood T cell repertoires in COVID-19. Study background: Specimens from acute and convalescent COVID-19 originated in the United States, Italy and Spain.

The V segment lost 0 bases and the J segment 4 bases; nucleotides outside the gene matches: 7. This CDR3 has 18 amino acids. Germline CDR1 and CDR2: SGHRS and YFSETQ. Authors' analysis steps: Nucleated cell number was recorded as an estimate derived from reference gene primer amplification. Profiling relied on immunoSEQ multiplex PCR, and the TCRdb table lists in-frame clones only, not all of them. Clonal size and the V and J genes are those of that table, whereas D and trimming came from the DNA. Of 100,000 or so clones listed, approximately 83% are singletons. Assignment of participants to cohorts was predicated upon participant-reported clinical history.

This chain joins TRBV5-1 and TRBJ2-2; 12 nucleotides line up with TRBD1. The clonotype comes from a woman between 45 and 65 years old who had recovered from COVID-19. Sequenced input: PBMCs or T cells enriched from blood (not recorded which). The CDR3 DNA follows: TGCGCCAGCAGCTTGGATTGGGACAGGGGGCTTGTCACCGGGGAGCTGTTTTTT. This translates into CASSLDWDRGLVTGELFF.